This T cell receptor beta chain was observed in a study of CD8 T cells in Susac syndrome. The germline V gene has CDR1 MGHDK and CDR2 SYGVNS. The CDR3 consists of 13 residues. The V end was cut by 4 bases, the J end by 5 bases, with 9 bases between. This clonotype appeared once. The authors reverse transcribed roughly 0.5 to 1 ug RNA with random hexamers. TCRdb reprocessed the immunoSEQ multiplex PCR reads with MiXCR, giving one entry per CDR3 protein. The sample carries over 200,000 distinct CDR3 sequences, 95% recorded once. J is TRBJ1-5 and V is TRBV25-1, with D unclear. The sample comprised CD4+ T cells from PBMCs. This sequence originates from a human donor with multiple sclerosis. Written as DNA, the CDR3 is TGTGCCAGCAGTGGGGCCGGGTATCAGCCCCAGCATTTT. This encodes CASSGAGYQPQHF.